Following are 29 T cell receptor beta chains from one sample sequenced in a study of T cell changes during pregnancy in multiple sclerosis. Repertoires were generated with immunoSEQ multiplex PCR, while TCRdb's copy carries only in-frame clones and drops some. The table records 70,000 or so clones, around 90% of them present only once. This specimen consisted of CD4+ T cells from peripheral blood mononuclear cells, obtained after pregnancy. The receptors here all came from a female donor with multiple sclerosis, enrolled in a pregnancy study.

This sequence joins TRBV18 and TRBJ1-1; TRBD1 agrees at 8 bases. CDR1 KGHSH and CDR2 LQKENI come from the germline V gene. The CDR3 has 13 residues. Germline trimming cut 5 bases from V and 4 bases from J; bases unmatched to any gene: 3. For the CDR3, the DNA is TGTGCCAGCTCAGGACAGGGCGTCACTGAAGCTTTCTTT. Translation: CASSGQGVTEAFF.

The rearrangement links TRBV27 to TRBJ1-1; possible D gene TRBD1, 5 bases. The germline V and J ends were trimmed by 1 base and 5 bases, with 14 bases remaining between them. This CDR3 has 15 amino acids. From germline, CDR1 is MNHEY and CDR2 SMNVEV (reference sequence). CDR3 bases: TGTGCCAGCAGTTTATATCAGGGAATAAAGACTGAAGCTTTCTTT. Translating gives CASSLYQGIKTEAFF.

J is TRBJ1-2 and V is TRBV11-1; D uncertain. The germline V gene encodes CDR1 SGHAT and CDR2 FQDESV (reference sequence). The CDR3 runs 15 residues. Trimming removed 5 bases from V and 5 bases from J, with 18 bases in between. For the CDR3, the DNA is TGTGCCAGCAGCCCCCTCGGAGGGAGGGCGTATGGCTACACCTTC. Amino acids: CASSPLGGRAYGYTF.

The V call is TRBV18, the J call TRBJ2-1; D gene uncertain. Trimming removed 0 bases at V and 7 bases at J, with 10 bases between. Germline lookup yields CDR1 KGHSH and CDR2 LQKENI. The CDR3 runs 14 residues. CDR3 loop: CASSPPVGSNEQFF. DNA for the CDR3: TGTGCCAGCTCACCACCGGTCGGGTCGAATGAGCAGTTCTTC.

The chain joins TRBV7-9 to TRBJ1-1; 7 bases line up with TRBD1. CDR3 length: 12 residues. The V segment lost 6 bases and the J segment 11 bases; nucleotides outside the gene matches: 9. CDR1 and CDR2 (germline): SEHNR, FQNEAQ (reference sequence). Written as DNA, the CDR3 is TGTGCCAGCAGATCACTCAGGGGGAAGGCTTTCTTT. Its protein product is CASRSLRGKAFF.

The CDR3 DNA reads TGTGCCAGTAGTGAAACAGGGGGCACTGAAGCTTTCTTT. Amino acids: CASSETGGTEAFF. The V gene is TRBV19, the J gene TRBJ1-1; 8 bases fit TRBD1. This CDR3 spans 13 amino acids. In germline, CDR1 is LNHDA, CDR2 SQIVND (reference sequence). With V trimmed by 5 bases and J by 4 bases, 3 bases remained unmatched.

This clone has just one count. The chain has TRBV2 and TRBJ1-1; TRBD1 agrees at 7 bases. The length of the CDR3 is 14 residues. The germline V gene has CDR1 SNHLY and CDR2 FYNNEI. J lost 1 base, V lost 6 bases, and 5 bases had no gene match. This CDR3 is CASRKDRPNTEAFF. For the CDR3, the DNA is TGTGCCAGCAGAAAGGACAGGCCGAACACTGAAGCTTTCTTT.

The chain is built from TRBV7-2 and TRBJ1-1; 10 positions agree with TRBD1. Germline trimming cut 3 bases from V and 5 bases from J; bases unmatched to any gene: 12. CDR3 length equals 17 residues. The germline V gene has CDR1 SGHTA and CDR2 FQGNSA. CDR3 sequence reads: CASSLMGQGQVRTEAFF. In nucleotides, the CDR3 is TGTGCCAGCAGCTTGATGGGACAGGGGCAAGTAAGGACTGAAGCTTTCTTT.

The sample holds one count of this clone. The rearrangement links TRBV6-8 to TRBJ2-5; weak D call: TRBD2 (5 bases). V lost 6 bases and J lost 5, with 16 bases in between. The CDR3 consists of 14 residues. Germline V lookup: CDR1 MNHGY, CDR2 SAAAGT. CDR3 amino acids: CASSLTSGGETQYF. The CDR3 nucleotides read TGTGCCAGCAGCCTAACTAGTGGTGGCGAGACCCAGTACTTC.

The rearrangement links TRBV4-1 to TRBJ2-5, with D perhaps TRBD1 (5 bases). CDR1 and CDR2 (germline): MGHRA, YSYEKL. This CDR3 spans 17 amino acids. Trimming removed 0 bases at V and 5 bases at J, with 19 bases between. CDR3 loop: CASSQDISQGSRETQYF. The CDR3 bases are TGCGCCAGCAGCCAAGATATCTCGCAGGGCTCCCGGGAGACCCAGTACTTC.

The chain joins TRBV27 to TRBJ1-2, with TRBD1 matching 8 bases. Germline CDR1 is MNHEY and CDR2 is SMNVEV (reference sequence). V was pared by 8 bases and J by 5 bases, with 1 base of the junction left unmatched. The CDR3 has 11 amino acids. In DNA form, the CDR3 reads TGTGCCAGCCGGACAGGGTATGGCTACACCTTC. Its translation is CASRTGYGYTF.

The chain recombines TRBV6-1 with TRBJ1-1; TRBD1 agrees at 7 bases. This CDR3 comprises 13 residues. Unmatched junction bases numbered 4, after V lost 3 bases and J lost 6 bases. Germline loops: CDR1 MNHNS, CDR2 SASEGT. The CDR3 loop reads CASSEGQWSEAFF. In DNA form, the CDR3 reads TGTGCCAGCAGTGAGGGACAGTGGTCTGAAGCTTTCTTT.

The CDR3 reads CASIGVPGNTIYF. DNA of the CDR3: TGCGCCAGCATCGGGGTACCGGGAAACACCATATATTTT. J is TRBJ1-3 and V is TRBV10-2; D uncertain. The CDR3 is 13 residues long. The ends were cut back, 7 bases at V and 4 bases at J, with 11 bases in the middle. Germline V gene lookup returns CDR1 WSHSY and CDR2 SAAADI.

V gene TRBV6-4 combines with J gene TRBJ2-7, with 7 bases fitting TRBD2. The CDR3 is made up of 16 amino acids. Germline V gene sequence: CDR1 MRHNA, CDR2 SNTAGT. V trimming: 6 bases; J trimming: 1 base; junction bases outside the gene matches: 12. In DNA, the CDR3 is TGTGCCAGCAGGGGGGGGTTAAGAGGACTGTCCTACGAGCAGTACTTC. The encoded protein is CASRGGLRGLSYEQYF.

In this sample, this clone turned up a few times. The chain recombines TRBV6-1 with TRBJ1-1, with unresolved D. Between the trimmed V and J ends, which lost 2 bases and 7 bases, there was a span of 11 bases. This CDR3 spans 13 amino acids. From germline, CDR1 is MNHNS and CDR2 SASEGT. The DNA for the CDR3 is TGTGCCAGCAGTGAAAGGCGGCGGGATGAAGCTTTCTTT. This sequence encodes CASSERRRDEAFF.

This clone was observed a single time. The rearrangement uses TRBV19 and TRBJ2-2, with D possibly matching TRBD1 (7 bases). The V gene's germline CDR1 is LNHDA and CDR2 SQIVND (reference sequence). Trimming took off 3 bases at V and 3 bases at J, with 11 bases between the two ends. The CDR3 loop spans 15 amino acids. The CDR3 protein is CASSMGGQYTGELFF. Here the CDR3 DNA reads TGTGCCAGTAGTATGGGGGGACAGTACACCGGGGAGCTGTTTTTT. Drawing the rest from reference TRBV19 and TRBJ2-2, the complete variable domain is DGGITQSPKYLFRKEGQNVTLSCEQNLNHDAMYWYRQDPGQGLRLIYYSQIVNDFQKGDIAEGYSVSREKKESFPLTVTSAQKNPTAFYLCASSMGGQYTGELFFGEGSRLTVL.

V usage is TRBV28 and J usage is TRBJ1-5, with 9 bases matching TRBD1. V lost 7 bases and J lost 3; bases outside the gene matches: 10. Germline V gene data show CDR1 as MDHEN and CDR2 as SYDVKM. This CDR3 is 16 amino acids long. CDR3 in DNA: TGTGCCAGCACTACTAGGACAGGGGCGGACAATCAGCCCCAGCATTTT. Translated: CASTTRTGADNQPQHF.

V and J are TRBV19 and TRBJ1-6; D is unresolved. Germline CDR1 and CDR2: LNHDA and SQIVND (reference sequence). The CDR3 has 12 residues. V lost 5 bases and J 7 bases, leaving 6 bases between the germline ends. The DNA of the CDR3 is TGTGCCAGTAGTCCCGGGAATTCACCCCTCCACTTT. Translated: CASSPGNSPLHF. Together with reference TRBV19 and TRBJ1-6, the CDR3 gives the full variable domain: DGGITQSPKYLFRKEGQNVTLSCEQNLNHDAMYWYRQDPGQGLRLIYYSQIVNDFQKGDIAEGYSVSREKKESFPLTVTSAQKNPTAFYLCASSPGNSPLHFGNGTRLTVT.

V is TRBV4-2 and J is TRBJ2-3, with 8 nucleotides matching TRBD2. The CDR3 is 15 residues long. Germline V gives CDR1 LGHNA, CDR2 YNFKEQ. Germline trimming cut 1 base from V and 4 bases from J; bases unmatched to any gene: 4. The CDR3 region has the DNA TGTGCCAGCAGCCAAGGTGGGCGGGGGGCAGATACGCAGTATTTT. Its translation: CASSQGGRGADTQYF.

The genes are TRBV19 and TRBJ2-1; D is ambiguous. There are 14 residues in the CDR3. Trimming left V 3 bases short and J 0 bases short, with 6 bases between. CDR1 and CDR2 (germline): LNHDA, SQIVND (reference sequence). This chain's CDR3 is CASSISSSYNEQFF. The CDR3 region has the DNA TGTGCCAGTAGTATCTCGAGCTCCTACAATGAGCAGTTCTTC.

The V and J genes are TRBV7-2 and TRBJ2-4, with a tentative D call TRBD2 (5 bases). Trimming cost V 4 bases and J 4 bases, with 11 bases left between them. The CDR3 has 14 residues. Per germline, CDR1 SGHTA and CDR2 FQGNSA. The CDR3 DNA reads as TGTGCCAGCAGCTCCAGCGGCGGTAAAAACATTCAGTACTTC. Translated, it gives CASSSSGGKNIQYF. Drawing the rest from reference TRBV7-2 and TRBJ2-4, the complete variable domain is GAGVSQSPSNKVTEKGKDVELRCDPISGHTALYWYRQSLGQGLEFLIYFQGNSAPDKSGLPSDRFSAERTGGSVSTLTIQRTQQEDSAVYLCASSSSGGKNIQYFGAGTRLSVL.

A word on this clone: Its ends do not fully match the called genes, so a read error is possible. The chain has TRBV10-2 and TRBJ2-7, with a possible D match to TRBD1 (6 bases). Germline assignment: CDR1 WSHSY and CDR2 SAAADI. CDR3 length equals 16 residues. The CDR3 nucleotides are TGCGCCAGCTGTGAATCGACAGGACCCACCTCCTACGAGCAGTACTTC. This codes for CASCESTGPTSYEQYF.

The J gene is TRBJ1-5, the V gene TRBV19; D is unresolved. Trimming removed 0 bases from V and 2 bases from J, with 5 bases in between. Germline loops: CDR1 LNHDA, CDR2 SQIVND (reference sequence). The CDR3 is made up of 14 amino acids. CDR3 sequence: CASSIEAGNQPQHF. DNA of the CDR3: TGTGCCAGTAGTATAGAGGCAGGCAATCAGCCCCAGCATTTT.

The V and J genes are TRBV28 and TRBJ1-5, with 9 nucleotides matching TRBD1. With 5 bases clipped from V and 5 bases from J, the junction kept 7 bases outside the gene matches. CDR3 size: 15 residues. The germline V gene has CDR1 MDHEN and CDR2 SYDVKM. Here the CDR3 reads CASSRTGGPHQPQHF. CDR3 bases: TGTGCCAGCAGTCGTACAGGGGGCCCTCATCAGCCCCAGCATTTT. The full variable domain, in which reference TRBV28 and TRBJ1-5 provide the parts outside the CDR3, is DVKVTQSSRYLVKRTGEKVFLECVQDMDHENMFWYRQDPGLGLRLIYFSYDVKMKEKGDIPEGYSVSREKKERFSLILESASTNQTSMYLCASSRTGGPHQPQHFGDGTRLSIL.

This chain links TRBV7-9 with TRBJ1-1; the match to TRBD1 covers 7 bases. The CDR3 is made up of 13 amino acids. CDR1 SEHNR and CDR2 FQNEAQ come from the germline V gene (reference sequence). Germline trimming cut 4 bases from V and 4 bases from J; bases unmatched to any gene: 3. CDR3 bases: TGTGCCAGCAGCTACAGGGGCGGCACTGAAGCTTTCTTT. Translating gives CASSYRGGTEAFF.

This rearrangement joins TRBV20-1 to TRBJ1-2; D gene ambiguous. Trimming left V 4 bases short and J 8 bases short, with 11 bases between. The CDR3 is 11 residues long. Looked up from germline, CDR1 is DFQATT and CDR2 is SNEGSKA (reference sequence). The chain's CDR3 is CSAKLLGGYTF. For the CDR3, the DNA is TGCAGTGCTAAACTTCTGGGCGGCTACACCTTC.

The V and J genes are TRBV6-5 and TRBJ1-5; D is possibly TRBD1 (6 bases). The CDR3 is made up of 15 amino acids. V was trimmed by 2 bases and J by 7 bases, leaving 15 bases between them. CDR1 and CDR2 from the germline V gene are MNHEY and SVGAGI. CDR3 coding DNA: TGTGCCAGCAGTTACGAGTCTGGGGGCAGGCAGCCCCAGCATTTT. Residues: CASSYESGGRQPQHF.

The chain employs TRBV10-3 and TRBJ2-1; 8 bases align to TRBD2. CDR1 is ENHRY and CDR2 is SYGVKD in the germline V gene. J gave up 2 bases and V 6 bases, and 6 bases lay outside the gene matches. The CDR3 sequence is 15 residues long. CDR3 in amino acids: CAIRSNSGTYNEQFF. The DNA for the CDR3 is TGTGCCATCAGATCAAATAGCGGGACCTACAATGAGCAGTTCTTC.

The chain joins TRBV6-5 to TRBJ1-4, with a weak D call TRBD1 (6 bases). V gave up 0 bases and J gave up 9 bases, with 17 bases separating them. Looked up from germline, CDR1 is MNHEY and CDR2 is SVGAGI. This CDR3 has 16 amino acids. CDR3 bases: TGTGCCAGCAGTTACTCGAAAGGGGGGGACGTGCAAAAACTGTTTTTT. The encoded protein is CASSYSKGGDVQKLFF.